This T cell receptor (beta chain) was retrieved from a study of molecular identifiers for immune sequencing clone quantification. Overall study results and limits: Highly expanded clone sizes could be underestimated through barcode sharing by identical TCR molecules.

Naive CD8 libraries were made from approximately 20,000 to 1,000,000 sorted cells, and they used 10%, 30% or 50% RNA. The CDR3 runs to 15 residues. V was cut by 5 bases and J by 5 bases, with 17 bases left in between. Germline assignment: CDR1 SGHRS and CDR2 YFSETQ. One entry per CDR3 protein results from TCRdb running MiXCR on the PCR reads. Altogether around 470,000 distinct CDR3 sequences are present, about 26% being singletons, with the ten largest covering under 0.8%. Only a few counts were recorded for this clonotype. What it binds is unknown. The sequenced sample consisted of naive CD8+ T cells from blood, with Jurkat cell RNA spiked in. Subset given: FACS-sorted CD8+CD4-CCR7+CD45RA+ naive T cells. The receptor's source is a human donor in good health. Some libraries in this study had Jurkat cell RNA spiked in. V gene TRBV5-1 combines with J gene TRBJ1-5, with TRBD1 as a possible D gene (6 bases). CDR3 amino acids: CASSHSGGMYQPQHF. CDR3 nucleotide sequence: TGCGCCAGCAGTCATTCGGGGGGCATGTATCAGCCCCAGCATTTT.